This paragraph covers one T cell receptor (beta chain) sequence. Its antigen remains unidentified. The data belong to a study of a mutant IDH1 vaccine in newly diagnosed glioma. At the level of the study: Vaccines were begun 4-6 weeks after radiotherapy alone, or with temozolomide cycles.

Only in-frame clones appear in the TCRdb table, and some are missing; sequencing was by immunoSEQ multiplex PCR. Here the sample spans approximately 62,000 clones, roughly 81% being singletons. Time point of the sample: week 23, last vaccination. Every single dose of the vaccine, 300 ug of mutant IDH1 20-mer peptide, came with topical imiquimod. Sample: PBMCs, taken from a glioma patient whose treatment included an IDH1 peptide vaccine. This receptor was taken from a man aged 30 to 45 with glioma.

CDR3: CASSQHGTGNEKLFF. The DNA for the CDR3 is TGCGCCAGCAGCCAACACGGGACAGGGAATGAAAAACTGTTTTTT. This chain connects TRBV4-1 to TRBJ1-4, with 9 bases identical to TRBD1. Trimming at V came to 2 bases and at J to 5 bases, leaving 3 bases not matched to a gene. Germline V gene data show CDR1 as MGHRA and CDR2 as YSYEKL. The CDR3 runs 15 residues.